The 9 T cell receptor beta chains below come from one sample, sequenced in a study of CD8 T cells in ankylosing spondylitis. Via MiXCR, TCRdb re-called the 5' RACE reads, giving one row per CDR3 protein. The data show about 150,000 distinct CDR3 sequences, with about 10% seen just once and around 4.3% held by the top ten. The sample taken for sequencing was blood, either unsorted or a sorted T cell fraction (not recorded which). Every receptor here comes from a female donor with ankylosing spondylitis or in good health (not recorded which).

This clonotype was seen many times. The chain joins TRBV20-1 to TRBJ2-3; no definite D call. Germline V gives CDR1 DFQATT, CDR2 SNEGSKA (reference sequence). There are 12 residues in the CDR3. V lost 0 bases, J lost 3 bases, and 4 bases lay in between. CDR3 in amino acids: CSARERTDTQYF. In DNA form, the CDR3 reads TGCAGTGCTAGAGAGAGGACAGATACGCAGTATTTT.

The sample holds many counts of this clonotype. V and J are TRBV4-1 and TRBJ2-2, with D hard to call. This CDR3 spans 14 amino acids. Germline-derived CDR1 and CDR2 are MGHRA and YSYEKL. V was shortened by 1 base and J by 6 bases, with 9 bases between the two germline ends. Written as DNA, the CDR3 is TGCGCCAGCAGCCAAGTTGGTCTCTCCGGGGAGCTGTTTTTT. Translated, it gives CASSQVGLSGELFF.

This clonotype was counted many times. The chain carries TRBV6-5 and TRBJ1-1; 11 bases align to TRBD1. With V trimmed by 0 bases and J by 5 bases, 2 bases remained unmatched. CDR1 and CDR2 (germline): MNHEY, SVGAGI. The CDR3 runs 15 residues. The CDR3 region has the DNA TGTGCCAGCAGTTACTCCGGACAGGGGGCAACTGAAGCTTTCTTT. Translated, it gives CASSYSGQGATEAFF.

This clonotype was counted many times. The rearrangement uses TRBV5-1 and TRBJ2-1, with 11 bases aligning to TRBD2. This CDR3 has 19 residues. V lost 0 bases, J lost 0 bases, and 8 bases stayed unmatched. The germline V gene has CDR1 SGHRS and CDR2 YFSETQ. The CDR3, as DNA: TGCGCCAGCAGCTTGGTTAGCGGGGGGGCCATTCTCTCCTACAATGAGCAGTTCTTC. Encoded protein: CASSLVSGGAILSYNEQFF. Full variable domain (outside the CDR3, taken from reference TRBV5-1 and TRBJ2-1): KAGVTQTPRYLIKTRGQQVTLSCSPISGHRSVSWYQQTPGQGLQFLFEYFSETQRNKGNFPGRFSGRQFSNSRSEMNVSTLELGDSALYLCASSLVSGGAILSYNEQFFGPGTRLTVL.

This clonotype has only a few counts. CDR3 sequence (DNA): TGTGCCAGCAGCTTTTTAACAGGGTCAGGGAATGAGCAGTTCTTC. Its protein product is CASSFLTGSGNEQFF. The V and J genes are TRBV7-9 and TRBJ2-1, with D possibly matching TRBD1 (6 bases). This CDR3 contains 15 residues. Germline CDR1 SEHNR, CDR2 FQNEAQ (reference sequence). The V end lost 3 bases, the J end lost 7 bases, and 16 bases lay between the germline ends.

This clonotype was observed at least ten times. V is TRBV9 and J is TRBJ2-1, with D perhaps matching TRBD2 (5 bases). In germline, CDR1 is SGDLS, CDR2 YYNGEE. This CDR3 comprises 13 residues. Between the trimmed V and J ends, which lost 0 bases and 10 bases, there was a span of 11 bases. The CDR3 here is CASSVVSAQEQFF. As DNA, the CDR3 is TGTGCCAGCAGCGTAGTTAGCGCTCAGGAGCAGTTCTTC.

This clonotype was seen more than once but under ten times. The V call is TRBV18, the J call TRBJ1-1, with 7 positions matching TRBD1. Trimming took 6 bases from V and 2 from J; bases not matched to a gene: 6. Germline CDR1 and CDR2: KGHSH and LQKENI. The CDR3 runs to 14 residues. In DNA, the CDR3 is TGTGCCAGCTCGTGGGGACAGATTAACACTGAAGCTTTCTTT. Residues: CASSWGQINTEAFF.

This clonotype was seen a few times. V gene TRBV7-9 combines with J gene TRBJ1-5; the D is unclear. The CDR3 has 15 amino acids. Trimming left V 5 bases short and J 3 bases short, with 14 bases between. Germline-derived CDR1 and CDR2 are SEHNR and FQNEAQ (reference sequence). Here the CDR3 DNA reads TGTGCCAGCAGCCTCTTTGACGGCCCCAATCAGCCCCAGCATTTT. Its translation: CASSLFDGPNQPQHF.

This clonotype was detected only a few times. The chain recombines TRBV27 with TRBJ2-7; D gene uncertain. Germline CDR1 reads MNHEY; CDR2 reads SMNVEV (reference sequence). V lost 10 bases and J 2 bases, leaving 9 bases between the germline ends. CDR3 length: 11 amino acids. The CDR3 reads CAIGRAYEQYF. The CDR3 DNA reads as TGTGCCATCGGACGGGCCTACGAGCAGTACTTC.